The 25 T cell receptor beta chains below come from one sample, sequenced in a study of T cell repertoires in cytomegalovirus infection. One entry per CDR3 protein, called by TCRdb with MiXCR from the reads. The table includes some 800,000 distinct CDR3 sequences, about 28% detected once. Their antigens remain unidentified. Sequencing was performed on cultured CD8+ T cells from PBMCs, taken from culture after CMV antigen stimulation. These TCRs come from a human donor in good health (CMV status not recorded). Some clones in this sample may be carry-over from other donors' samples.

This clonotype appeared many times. The CDR3 bases are TGTGCCAGCAGTTTCGGAACTATCTCCTACAATGAGCAGTTCTTC. Protein product: CASSFGTISYNEQFF. This rearrangement joins TRBV12-3 or TRBV12-4 to TRBJ2-1; D is unclear. This CDR3 comprises 15 residues. Trimming took off 3 bases at V and 0 bases at J, with 9 bases between the two ends.

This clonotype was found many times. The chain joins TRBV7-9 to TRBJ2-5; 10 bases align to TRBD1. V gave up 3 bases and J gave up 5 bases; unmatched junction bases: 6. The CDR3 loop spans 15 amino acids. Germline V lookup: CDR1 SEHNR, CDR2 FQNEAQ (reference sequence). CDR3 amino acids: CASSFRTGGRETQYF. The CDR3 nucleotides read TGTGCCAGCAGCTTTAGGACAGGGGGTCGGGAGACCCAGTACTTC.

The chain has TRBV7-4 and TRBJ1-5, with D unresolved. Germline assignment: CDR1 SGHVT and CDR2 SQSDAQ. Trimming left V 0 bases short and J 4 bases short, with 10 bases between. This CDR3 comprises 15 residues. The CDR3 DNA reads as TGTGCCAGCAGCTTAGCCGGGAGCCCTAATCAGCCCCAGCATTTT. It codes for CASSLAGSPNQPQHF.

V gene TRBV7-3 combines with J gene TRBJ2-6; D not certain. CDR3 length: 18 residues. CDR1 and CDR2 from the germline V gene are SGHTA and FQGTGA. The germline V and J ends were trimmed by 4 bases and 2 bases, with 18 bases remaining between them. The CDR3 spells CASSSWPGRVAGANVLTF. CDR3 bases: TGTGCCAGCAGCTCTTGGCCGGGCCGCGTCGCTGGGGCCAACGTCCTGACTTTC.

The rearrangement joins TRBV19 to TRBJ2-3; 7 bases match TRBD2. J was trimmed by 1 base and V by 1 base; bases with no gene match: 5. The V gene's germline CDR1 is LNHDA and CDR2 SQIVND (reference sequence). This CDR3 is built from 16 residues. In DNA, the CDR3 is TGTGCCAGTAGTATAGGTCGGAGCGGGGGCACAGATACGCAGTATTTT. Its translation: CASSIGRSGGTDTQYF.

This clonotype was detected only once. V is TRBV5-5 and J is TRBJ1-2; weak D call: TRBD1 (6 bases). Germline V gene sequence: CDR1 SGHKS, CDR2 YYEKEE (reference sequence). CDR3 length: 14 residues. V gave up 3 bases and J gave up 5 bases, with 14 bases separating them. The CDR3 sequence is CASSSPGGPYGYTF. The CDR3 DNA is TGTGCCAGCAGCTCGCCCGGGGGGCCTTATGGCTACACCTTC.

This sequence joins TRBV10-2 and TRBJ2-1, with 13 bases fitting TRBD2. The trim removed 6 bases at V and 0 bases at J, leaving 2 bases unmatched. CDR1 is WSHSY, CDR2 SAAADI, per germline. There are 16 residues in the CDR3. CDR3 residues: CASRGLAGDSYNEQFF. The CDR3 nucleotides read TGCGCCAGCAGAGGACTAGCGGGGGACTCCTACAATGAGCAGTTCTTC.

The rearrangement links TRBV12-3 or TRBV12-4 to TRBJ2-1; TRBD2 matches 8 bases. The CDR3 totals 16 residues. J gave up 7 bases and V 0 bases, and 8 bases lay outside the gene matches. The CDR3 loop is CASSLAGGGKTNEQFF. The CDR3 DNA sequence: TGTGCCAGCAGTTTAGCGGGCGGGGGGAAGACTAATGAGCAGTTCTTC.

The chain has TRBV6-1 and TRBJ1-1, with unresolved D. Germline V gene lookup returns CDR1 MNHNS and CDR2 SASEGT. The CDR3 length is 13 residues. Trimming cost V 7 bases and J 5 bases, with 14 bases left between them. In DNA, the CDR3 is TGTGCCAGCACGGTGGACCCGGCGACTGAAGCTTTCTTT. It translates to CASTVDPATEAFF.

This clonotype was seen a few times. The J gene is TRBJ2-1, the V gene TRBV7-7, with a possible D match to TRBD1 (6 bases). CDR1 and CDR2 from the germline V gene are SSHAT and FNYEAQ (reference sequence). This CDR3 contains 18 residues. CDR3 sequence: CASLRYPPGQSSYNEQFF. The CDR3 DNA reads TGTGCTAGCTTGAGATATCCTCCTGGACAGAGCTCCTACAATGAGCAGTTCTTC.

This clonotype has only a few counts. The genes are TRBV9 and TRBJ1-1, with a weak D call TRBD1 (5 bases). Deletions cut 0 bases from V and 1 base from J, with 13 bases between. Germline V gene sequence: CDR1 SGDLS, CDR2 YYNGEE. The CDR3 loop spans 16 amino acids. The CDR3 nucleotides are TGTGCCAGCAGCGTAGCGAAGAGTGGGGGGAACACTGAAGCTTTCTTT. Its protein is CASSVAKSGGNTEAFF. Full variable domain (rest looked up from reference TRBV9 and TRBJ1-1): DSGVTQTPKHLITATGQRVTLRCSPRSGDLSVYWYQQSLDQGLQFLIQYYNGEERAKGNILERFSAQQFPDLHSELNLSSLELGDSALYFCASSVAKSGGNTEAFFGQGTRLTVV.

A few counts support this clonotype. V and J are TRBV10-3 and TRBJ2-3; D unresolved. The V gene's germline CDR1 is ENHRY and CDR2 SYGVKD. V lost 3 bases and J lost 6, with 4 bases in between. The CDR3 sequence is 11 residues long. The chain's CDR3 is CAISDRDTQYF. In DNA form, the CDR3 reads TGTGCCATCAGTGACCGGGATACGCAGTATTTT.

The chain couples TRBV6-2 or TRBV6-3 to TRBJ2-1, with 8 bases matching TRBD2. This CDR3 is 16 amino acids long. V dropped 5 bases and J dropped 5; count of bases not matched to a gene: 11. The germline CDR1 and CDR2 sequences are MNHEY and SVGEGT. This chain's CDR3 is CASSGALKGLDNEQFF. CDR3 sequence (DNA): TGTGCCAGCAGTGGAGCCCTCAAGGGACTAGACAATGAGCAGTTCTTC.

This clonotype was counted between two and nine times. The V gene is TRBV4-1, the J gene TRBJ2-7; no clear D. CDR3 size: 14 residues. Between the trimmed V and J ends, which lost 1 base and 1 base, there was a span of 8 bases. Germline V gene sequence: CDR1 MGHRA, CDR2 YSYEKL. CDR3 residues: CASSQVAGSYEQYV. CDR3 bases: TGCGCCAGCAGCCAAGTAGCCGGATCCTACGAGCAGTACGTC.

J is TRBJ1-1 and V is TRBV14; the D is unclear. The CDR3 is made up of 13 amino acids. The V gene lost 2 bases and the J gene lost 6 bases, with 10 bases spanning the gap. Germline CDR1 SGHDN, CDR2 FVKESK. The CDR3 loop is CASSQTGRAEAFF. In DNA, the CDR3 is TGTGCCAGCAGCCAAACCGGTCGCGCTGAAGCTTTCTTT.

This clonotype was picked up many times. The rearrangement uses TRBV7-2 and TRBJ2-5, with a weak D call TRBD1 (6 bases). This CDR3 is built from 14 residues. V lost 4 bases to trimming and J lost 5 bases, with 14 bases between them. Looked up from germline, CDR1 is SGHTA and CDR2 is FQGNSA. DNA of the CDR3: TGTGCCAGCAGCTCTGGGGGCGGATTTGAGACCCAGTACTTC. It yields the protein CASSSGGGFETQYF.

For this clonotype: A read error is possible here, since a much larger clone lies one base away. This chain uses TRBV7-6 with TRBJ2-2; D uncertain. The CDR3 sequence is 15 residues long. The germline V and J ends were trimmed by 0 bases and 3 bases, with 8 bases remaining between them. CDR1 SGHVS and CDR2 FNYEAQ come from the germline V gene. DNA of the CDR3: TGTGCCAGCAGCTTAGCGGTAGAATACACCGGGGAGCTGTTTTTT. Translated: CASSLAVEYTGELFF.

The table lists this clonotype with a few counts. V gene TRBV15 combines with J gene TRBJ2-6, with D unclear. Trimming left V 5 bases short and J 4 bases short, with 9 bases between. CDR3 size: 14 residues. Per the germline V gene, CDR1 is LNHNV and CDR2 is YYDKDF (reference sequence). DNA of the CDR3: TGTGCCACCAGCCCCTGGGCCGGGGCCAACGTCCTGACTTTC. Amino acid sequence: CATSPWAGANVLTF. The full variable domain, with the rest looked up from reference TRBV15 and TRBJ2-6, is DAMVIQNPRYQVTQFGKPVTLSCSQTLNHNVMYWYQQKSSQAPKLLFHYYDKDFNNEADTPDNFQSRRPNTSFCFLDIRSPGLGDTAMYLCATSPWAGANVLTFGAGSRLTVL.

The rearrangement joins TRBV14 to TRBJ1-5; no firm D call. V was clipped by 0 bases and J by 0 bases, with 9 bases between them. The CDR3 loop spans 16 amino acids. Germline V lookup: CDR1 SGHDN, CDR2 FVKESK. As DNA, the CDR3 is TGTGCCAGCAGCCAAGAACGGACGAATAGCAATCAGCCCCAGCATTTT. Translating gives CASSQERTNSNQPQHF.

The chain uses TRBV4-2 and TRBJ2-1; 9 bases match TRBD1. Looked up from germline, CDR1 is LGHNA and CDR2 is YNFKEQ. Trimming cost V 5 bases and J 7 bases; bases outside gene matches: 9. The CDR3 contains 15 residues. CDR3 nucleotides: TGTGCCAGCAGCTTTGACGGGACAGGGACGAATGAGCAGTTCTTC. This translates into CASSFDGTGTNEQFF.

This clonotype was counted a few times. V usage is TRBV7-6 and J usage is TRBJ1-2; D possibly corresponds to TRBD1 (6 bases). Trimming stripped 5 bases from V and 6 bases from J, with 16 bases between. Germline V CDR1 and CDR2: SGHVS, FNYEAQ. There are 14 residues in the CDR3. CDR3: CASSSPGAFHGYTF. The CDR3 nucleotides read TGTGCCAGCAGCAGCCCAGGGGCATTTCATGGCTACACCTTC.

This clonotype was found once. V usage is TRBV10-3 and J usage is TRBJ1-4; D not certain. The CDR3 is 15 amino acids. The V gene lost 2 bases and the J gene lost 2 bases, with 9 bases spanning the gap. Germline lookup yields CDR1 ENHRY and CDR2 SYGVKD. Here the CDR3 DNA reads TGTGCCATCAGTGAGGGGTATGGGACTAATGAAAAACTGTTTTTT. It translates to CAISEGYGTNEKLFF.

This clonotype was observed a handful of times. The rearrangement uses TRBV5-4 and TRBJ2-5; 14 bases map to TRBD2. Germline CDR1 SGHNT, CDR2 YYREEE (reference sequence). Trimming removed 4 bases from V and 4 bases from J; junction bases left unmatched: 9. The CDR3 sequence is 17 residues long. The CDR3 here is CASSPQTSGGAGETQYF. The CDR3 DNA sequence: TGTGCCAGCAGCCCGCAGACTAGCGGGGGGGCTGGAGAGACCCAGTACTTC.

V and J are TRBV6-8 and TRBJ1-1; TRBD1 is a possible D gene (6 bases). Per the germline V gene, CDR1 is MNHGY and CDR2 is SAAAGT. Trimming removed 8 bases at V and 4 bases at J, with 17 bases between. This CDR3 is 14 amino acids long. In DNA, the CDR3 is TGTGCCAGCGAACGAGAGACAGGCTTCACTGAAGCTTTCTTT. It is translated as CASERETGFTEAFF.

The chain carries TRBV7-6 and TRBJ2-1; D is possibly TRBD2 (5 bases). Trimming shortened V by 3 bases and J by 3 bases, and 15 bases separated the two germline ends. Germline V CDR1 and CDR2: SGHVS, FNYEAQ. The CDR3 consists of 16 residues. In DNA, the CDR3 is TGTGCCAGCAGCTTCTCCCCGGATGGAGGCTACAATGAGCAGTTCTTC. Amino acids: CASSFSPDGGYNEQFF.